This T cell receptor (beta chain) is drawn from a study of T cells after yellow fever vaccination. 5'RACE template switching generated TCR cDNA, adding a universal primer site and UMIs. TCRdb passed the 5' RACE reads through MiXCR, listing each CDR3 protein once. The sample includes approximately 330,000 distinct CDR3 sequences, approximately 4% of them seen just once. Study outcomes and limitations: Overall, a small share of clonotypes was seen in both CD4 and CD8 compartments. Reappearance after the booster was seen for most primary-vaccination clones, at around 95% CD4 and roughly 90% CD8.

This clonotype was found a few times. Its cognate antigen is unknown. This CDR3 has 16 amino acids. V was cut by 6 bases and J by 1 base, with 13 bases left in between. Germline V gene lookup returns CDR1 MNHEY and CDR2 SMNVEV (reference sequence). This receptor was obtained from a man aged 18 to 29 who received the YFV17D yellow fever vaccine. The chain employs TRBV27 and TRBJ2-6; D is perhaps TRBD2 (6 bases). The sequences come from PBMCs, collected 5 days after the yellow fever booster vaccination. The CDR3 sequence is CASSKMGGSGANVLTF. The CDR3 region has the DNA TGTGCCAGCAGCAAAATGGGGGGATCTGGGGCCAACGTCCTGACTTTC.